Listed here are 29 T cell receptor beta chains from one sample, sequenced in a study of metastatic and nonmetastatic thyroid tumors. TCRdb re-called the PCR reads through MiXCR. The table has roughly 59,000 clones, about 17% seen once. No patient received treatment before thyroid surgery. The sequenced sample was blood. The receptors were gathered from a male donor with papillary thyroid cancer or a benign thyroid nodule (not recorded which). Some clones in this sample may be carry-over from other donors' samples.

The sample holds many counts of this clone. The chain carries TRBV6-4 and TRBJ2-3; 7 positions match TRBD1. J gave up 3 bases and V 2 bases, and 8 bases lay outside the gene matches. There are 16 residues in the CDR3. From germline, CDR1 is MRHNA and CDR2 SNTAGT. The CDR3 bases are TGTGCCAGCAGTGACCGACAGGGTAGTGAAACAGATACGCAGTATTTT. Translation gives CASSDRQGSETDTQYF.

There are many counts of this clone. The V and J genes are TRBV19 and TRBJ1-1; a weak D match, TRBD1 (6 bases). CDR1 is LNHDA, CDR2 SQIVND, per germline (reference sequence). The CDR3 is made up of 15 amino acids. The V end lost 7 bases, the J end lost 5 bases, and 20 bases lay between the germline ends. CDR3 residues: CASTIGGARGTEAFF. CDR3 sequence (DNA): TGTGCCAGTACCATAGGGGGGGCCCGAGGGACTGAAGCTTTCTTT.

As to this clone: Lacking the conserved final phenylalanine or tryptophan, this CDR3 likely reflects a read error. The chain combines TRBV28 with TRBJ1-2; D is unclear. Trimming took off 10 bases at V and 8 bases at J, with 14 bases between the two ends. Germline V gives CDR1 MDHEN, CDR2 SYDVKM. The CDR3 has 11 residues. The CDR3 reads CAIRELRGYTL. DNA of the CDR3: TGTGCCATCAGAGAGCTGAGGGGCTACACCCTC.

This clone has ten or more counts. This chain links TRBV7-9 with TRBJ2-2; no firm D call. Per germline, CDR1 SEHNR and CDR2 FQNEAQ (reference sequence). Trimming pared 5 bases from V and 0 bases from J, leaving 7 bases between. This CDR3 is built from 14 residues. The CDR3 DNA follows: TGTGCCAGCAGCCGGACCGCGAACACCGGGGAGCTGTTTTTT. Amino acids: CASSRTANTGELFF.

The rearrangement joins TRBV10-3 to TRBJ1-6; the D is unclear. The length of the CDR3 is 13 residues. The V end lost 6 bases, the J end lost 0 bases, and 3 bases lay between the germline ends. Germline V CDR1 and CDR2: ENHRY, SYGVKD. Written as DNA, the CDR3 is TGTGCCATCAGCAGCTCCTATAATTCACCCCTCCACTTT. Protein product: CAISSSYNSPLHF.

This chain connects TRBV5-1 to TRBJ2-7; 8 bases align to TRBD2. Germline CDR1 and CDR2: SGHRS and YFSETQ. The CDR3 has 16 amino acids. The junction had 15 bases not matched to a gene; V was cut back by 4 bases and J by 6 bases. DNA for the CDR3: TGCGCCAGCAGCCGCCACGCTAGCGGGTGCACCTGCGAGCAGTACTTC. Protein: CASSRHASGCTCEQYF. The variable domain in full, with the rest retrieved from reference TRBV5-1 and TRBJ2-7, is KAGVTQTPRYLIKTRGQQVTLSCSPISGHRSVSWYQQTPGQGLQFLFEYFSETQRNKGNFPGRFSGRQFSNSRSEMNVSTLELGDSALYLCASSRHASGCTCEQYFGPGTRLTVT.

This chain connects TRBV24-1 to TRBJ2-7; 8 bases map to TRBD2. V shed 9 bases, J shed 6 bases, and the junction held 18 bases outside the gene matches. The CDR3 consists of 16 residues. Germline CDR1 and CDR2: KGHDR and SFDVKD. CDR3 in amino acids: CATAGYGSGSFTEQYV. CDR3 coding DNA: TGTGCCACCGCCGGCTATGGCAGCGGGAGTTTCACCGAGCAGTACGTC.

This clone was seen at least ten times. The J gene is TRBJ1-1, the V gene TRBV2, with D possibly matching TRBD1 (6 bases). This CDR3 region has 12 residues. Per the germline V gene, CDR1 is SNHLY and CDR2 is FYNNEI. V shed 7 bases and J shed 6 bases, with 12 bases lying between them. The CDR3 reads CASNSQGPEAFF. CDR3 in DNA: TGTGCCAGCAACTCTCAGGGGCCTGAAGCTTTCTTT. The variable domain in full, with the rest retrieved from reference TRBV2 and TRBJ1-1, is EPEVTQTPSHQVTQMGQEVILRCVPISNHLYFYWYRQILGQKVEFLVSFYNNEISEKSEIFDDQFSVERPDGSNFTLKIRSTKLEDSAMYFCASNSQGPEAFFGQGTRLTVV.

The chain combines TRBV6-2 or TRBV6-3 with TRBJ2-7; D ambiguous. The CDR3 covers 16 residues. Germline CDR1 MNHEY, CDR2 SVGEGT. V lost 0 bases to trimming and J lost 3 bases, with 15 bases between them. CDR3 region: CASSYSPERNYYEQYV. CDR3 in DNA: TGTGCCAGCAGTTACTCCCCGGAAAGGAACTACTACGAGCAGTACGTC.

This clone was counted many times. Different DNA sequences within this sample yield the same CDR3. V is TRBV24-1 and J is TRBJ1-2, with TRBD1 matching 8 bases. This CDR3 comprises 16 residues. Germline assignment: CDR1 KGHDR and CDR2 SFDVKD. J gave up 1 base and V 2 bases, and 5 bases lay outside the gene matches. CDR3 sequence reads: CATSDSKQGVNYGYTF. Written as DNA, the CDR3 is TGTGCCACCAGTGATTCCAAACAGGGGGTTAACTATGGCTACACCTTC.

CDR3 sequence (DNA): TGTGCCAGCAGTCCGCTTGGGGGCCCTCAAGAGACCCAGTACTTC. This sequence encodes CASSPLGGPQETQYF. This chain connects TRBV6-1 to TRBJ2-5, with TRBD1 as a possible D gene (6 bases). Trimming stripped 5 bases from V and 2 bases from J, with 15 bases between. Germline V gene data show CDR1 as MNHNS and CDR2 as SASEGT. The CDR3 contains 15 residues.

As for this clone: One end of the junction is discordant with germline, which a read error may explain. This chain connects TRBV30 to TRBJ1-2, with 7 bases fitting TRBD1. From germline, CDR1 is GTSNPN and CDR2 SVGIG (reference sequence). The CDR3 covers 11 residues. In nucleotides, the CDR3 is TGCTCCTTCCACAGGGGCGATGGCTACACCTTC. This encodes CSFHRGDGYTF.

Ten or more counts support this clone. J is TRBJ1-1 and V is TRBV6-2 or TRBV6-3; TRBD1 matches at 7 bases. Looked up from germline, CDR1 is MNHEY and CDR2 is SVGEGT. J lost 8 bases, V lost 4 bases, and 13 bases had no gene match. The CDR3 spans 15 residues. The CDR3 loop is CASSFTVEGASEAFF. CDR3 bases: TGTGCCAGCAGTTTTACTGTAGAGGGGGCCTCGGAAGCTTTCTTT.

The chain links TRBV6-2 or TRBV6-3 to TRBJ1-5; D might be TRBD1 (6 bases). This CDR3 comprises 13 residues. Germline CDR1 MNHEY, CDR2 SVGEGT. Trimming removed 7 bases at V and 10 bases at J, with 17 bases between. The CDR3 sequence is CASTSYRVHPQHF. Written as DNA, the CDR3 is TGTGCCAGCACATCATACAGGGTCCATCCCCAGCATTTT.

This clone was counted ten times or more. This CDR3 is also generated by other DNA sequences in the sample. This rearrangement joins TRBV6-1 to TRBJ2-5; D might be TRBD2 (7 bases). The V end was cut by 6 bases, the J end by 0 bases, with 17 bases between. The CDR3 totals 16 residues. Looked up from germline, CDR1 is MNHNS and CDR2 is SASEGT. CDR3 region: CASSPRRGPYQETQYF. In DNA, the CDR3 is TGTGCCAGCAGCCCTCGGCGGGGGCCGTACCAAGAGACCCAGTACTTC.

This clone was counted at least ten times. CDR3: CASSQDARSPTRSYGYTF. Written as DNA, the CDR3 is TGCGCCAGCAGCCAAGATGCCAGAAGCCCCACCAGGAGCTATGGCTACACCTTC. This chain joins TRBV4-1 and TRBJ1-2; no definite D call. The V gene's germline CDR1 is MGHRA and CDR2 YSYEKL. Trimming stripped 0 bases from V and 4 bases from J, with 21 bases between. The CDR3 has 18 amino acids.

This clone occurred many times. Other DNA sequences from this sample encode an identical CDR3 as well. CDR3 amino acids: CASSLEETATNEKLFF. The CDR3 nucleotides are TGTGCCAGCAGTTTAGAGGAGACTGCAACTAATGAAAAACTGTTTTTT. This chain connects TRBV12-3 or TRBV12-4 to TRBJ1-4; D uncertain. V lost 1 base and J 0 bases, leaving 9 bases between the germline ends. This CDR3 has 16 residues.

This clone came up many times. The rearrangement links TRBV20-1 to TRBJ2-1, with 12 bases identical to TRBD2. CDR3 size: 18 residues. Germline CDR1 and CDR2: DFQATT and SNEGSKA (reference sequence). The J segment lost 3 bases and the V segment lost 0 bases, leaving 9 bases of the junction unmatched. As DNA, the CDR3 is TGCAGTGCTAGAGATTCTGTTCGGACTAGCGGGATCTACAATGAGCAGTTCTTC. It encodes CSARDSVRTSGIYNEQFF.

This clone was recorded many times. Other DNA sequences in the same sample also yield this CDR3. The CDR3 DNA reads TGCAGTGCTCCCCCTCGGTACACAGGGTTGGCGAGCAATCAGCCCCAGCATTTT. It is translated as CSAPPRYTGLASNQPQHF. The chain carries TRBV20-1 and TRBJ1-5, with D perhaps TRBD1 (6 bases). CDR1 and CDR2 from the germline V gene are DFQATT and SNEGSKA (reference sequence). The CDR3 totals 18 residues. V was pared by 5 bases and J by 1 base, with 24 bases between.

This sequence joins TRBV6-2 or TRBV6-3 and TRBJ1-5, with D hard to call. V lost 3 bases to trimming and J lost 2 bases, with 14 bases between them. There are 16 residues in the CDR3. In germline, CDR1 is MNHEY, CDR2 SVGEGT. CDR3 coding DNA: TGTGCCAGCAGTTATCCCGACTGGTTTGGCAATCAGCCCCAGCATTTT. Its protein is CASSYPDWFGNQPQHF.

CDR3 DNA: TGTGCCAGCAGTTTACAGGTGGTGGTGGCTGGAAACACCATATATTTT. This encodes CASSLQVVVAGNTIYF. The chain links TRBV12-3 or TRBV12-4 to TRBJ1-3, with D unclear. V was shortened by 2 bases and J by 2 bases, with 13 bases between the two germline ends. This CDR3 spans 16 amino acids.

This clone was picked up many times. The V and J genes are TRBV4-2 and TRBJ2-7; D perhaps matches TRBD2 (6 bases). The CDR3 is 17 amino acids. Trimming took off 4 bases at V and 2 bases at J, with 21 bases between the two ends. CDR1 is LGHNA and CDR2 is YNFKEQ in the germline V gene. The CDR3: CASSPRSGLVKTYEQYV. The DNA of the CDR3 is TGTGCCAGCAGCCCCCGGTCGGGACTCGTTAAAACCTACGAGCAGTACGTC.

This clone occurred a few times. A much larger clone is a single base away; this may be a read error. This rearrangement joins TRBV18 to TRBJ2-1; TRBD2 matches at 7 bases. CDR3 size: 16 residues. Germline-derived CDR1 and CDR2 are KGHSH and LQKENI. The trim removed 0 bases at V and 4 bases at J, leaving 6 bases unmatched. In nucleotides, the CDR3 is TGTGCCAGCTCACCACCCCTCGGGAGGAAATACAATGAGCAGTTCTTC. Its protein is CASSPPLGRKYNEQFF.

This clone was seen ten or more times. The chain's CDR3 is CSARDKDGGETQYF. The CDR3 nucleotides read TGCAGTGCTAGAGATAAGGACGGGGGAGAGACCCAGTACTTC. The rearrangement joins TRBV20-1 to TRBJ2-5; D may be TRBD2 (6 bases). The V gene lost 0 bases and the J gene lost 4 bases, with 12 bases spanning the gap. Germline V gives CDR1 DFQATT, CDR2 SNEGSKA (reference sequence). The CDR3 is 14 amino acids.

This clone was detected ten times or more. The chain uses TRBV19 and TRBJ2-1; TRBD2 agrees at 11 bases. V lost 7 bases to trimming and J lost 3 bases; unmatched junction nucleotides: 5. CDR1 and CDR2 (germline): LNHDA, SQIVND (reference sequence). The CDR3 spans 15 residues. The CDR3 here is CASTSGTSGYNEQFF. CDR3 sequence (DNA): TGTGCCAGTACCTCAGGGACTAGCGGCTACAATGAGCAGTTCTTC.

This clone has a count of ten or more. The rearrangement joins TRBV5-1 to TRBJ1-3, with D possibly matching TRBD1 (5 bases). The germline CDR1 and CDR2 sequences are SGHRS and YFSETQ. Between the trimmed V and J ends, which lost 4 bases and 3 bases, there was a span of 14 bases. The CDR3 runs to 15 residues. In DNA, the CDR3 is TGCGCCAGCAGCGGGGGACTCGGGCGTGGAAACACCATATATTTT. Residues: CASSGGLGRGNTIYF.

This clone has ten or more counts. Its ends do not fully match the called genes, so a read error is possible. This sequence joins TRBV7-9 and TRBJ1-1; D possibly corresponds to TRBD1 (6 bases). From germline, CDR1 is SEHNR and CDR2 FQNEAQ (reference sequence). This CDR3 is built from 12 residues. CDR3 protein: CASNLPTGEAFF. The CDR3 bases are TGTGCCAGCAACTTACCGACAGGAGAAGCTTTCTTT.

The chain couples TRBV12-3 or TRBV12-4 to TRBJ1-1, with 9 bases matching TRBD1. Germline trimming cut 5 bases from V and 5 bases from J; bases unmatched to any gene: 6. The CDR3 length is 14 residues. The CDR3 spells CASSARTGVTEAFF. The CDR3, as DNA: TGTGCCAGCAGTGCCCGGACAGGGGTTACTGAAGCTTTCTTT.

The J gene is TRBJ1-5, the V gene TRBV11-3; no firm D call. Germline lookup yields CDR1 SGHNT and CDR2 YENEEA. V gave up 4 bases and J gave up 4 bases, with 11 bases separating them. CDR3 length: 14 residues. CDR3 DNA sequence: TGTGCCAGCAGCTCCTGTGAAAGGAATCAGCCCCAGCATTTT. Translation: CASSSCERNQPQHF.